This entry describes one T cell receptor beta chain. Its antigen remains unknown. The CDR3 covers 15 residues. Germline lookup yields CDR1 PRHDT and CDR2 FYEKMQ (reference sequence). Every individual CD8+ T cell subset underwent sorting in triplicate at approximately 310,000 cells apiece. The naive CD8+ gate required CD45RO-CCR7+CD27+CD95- phenotype. This sample was included in a study of CXCR3-negative and CXCR3-positive naive CD8 T cells. Researchers prepared the TRB cDNA libraries using 5' RACE with UMI labels. TCRdb reprocessed the 5' RACE reads and keeps a single row for each CDR3 protein, giving no DNA. The table for this sample gives 150,000 or so distinct CDR3 sequences. Study-level results: For memory CD8+ cells diversity was much lower, but both naive subsets had comparably high diversity. Similar TRBV-TRBJ usage characterized naive CXCR3-negative and CXCR3-positive cells; memory cells differed. Against CXCR3-negative naive cells, CXCR3-positive naive cells showed more hydrophobic TRB CDR3s.

The gene calls are TRBV13 and TRBJ1-4; TCRdb proposes TRBD1, but this gene call is untestable without DNA. This TCR came from a human donor in good health. Some clones in this sample may be carry-over from other donors' samples. Sequenced: naive CXCR3+ CD8+ T cells from blood. Subset here: CD45RO-CCR7+CD27+CD95- naive CD8+ T cells expressing CXCR3 (TNR3+). The CDR3 sequence is CASSFHGTANEKLFF.